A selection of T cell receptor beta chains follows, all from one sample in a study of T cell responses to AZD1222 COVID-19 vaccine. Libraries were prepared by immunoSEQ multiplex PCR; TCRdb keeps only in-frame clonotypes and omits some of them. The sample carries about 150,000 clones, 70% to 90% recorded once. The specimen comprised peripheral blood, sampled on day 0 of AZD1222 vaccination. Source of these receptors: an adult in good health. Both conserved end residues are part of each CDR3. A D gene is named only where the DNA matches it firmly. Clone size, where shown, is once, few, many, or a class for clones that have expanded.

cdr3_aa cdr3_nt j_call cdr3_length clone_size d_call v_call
CASSDPYEQYF TGTGCCAGCTCAGACCCCTACGAGCAGTACTTC TRBJ2-7 11 NA NA TRBV18
CASSYILAGLYEQYF TGTGCCAGCAGTTACATACTAGCGGGACTCTACGAGCAGTACTTC TRBJ2-7 15 once TRBD2 TRBV6-2/TRBV6-3
CASSQGPEQGELFF TGTGCCAGCAGCCAAGGACCGGAGCAAGGGGAGCTGTTTTTT TRBJ2-2 14 once NA TRBV4-2
CASSLEGASGNTIYF TGTGCCAGCAGCTTAGAGGGGGCCTCTGGAAACACCATATATTTT TRBJ1-3 15 NA TRBD1 TRBV7-9
CSVEEVRGYTF TGCAGCGTTGAAGAGGTTAGGGGCTACACCTTC TRBJ1-2 11 NA NA TRBV29-1
CASSYVWGGRTDTQYF TGTGCCAGCAGTTACGTGTGGGGGGGCCGCACAGATACGCAGTATTTT TRBJ2-3 16 NA NA TRBV6-5
CASSYSGAMVAPLHF TGTGCCAGCAGTTACTCCGGGGCCATGGTGGCACCCCTCCACTTT TRBJ1-6 15 NA NA TRBV6-5
CASSQTSGSTDTQYF TGTGCCAGTAGCCAGACTAGCGGGAGCACAGATACGCAGTATTTT TRBJ2-3 15 NA TRBD2 TRBV19
CAWNFEAYEQYF TGTGCCTGGAATTTTGAGGCCTACGAGCAGTACTTC TRBJ2-7 12 NA NA TRBV30
CASSDGPTEAFF TGCGCCAGCAGCGATGGGCCCACTGAAGCTTTCTTT TRBJ1-1 12 NA NA TRBV5-1
CASSLDYAGIGANSPLHF TGTGCCAGCAGCTTAGATTATGCAGGCATTGGGGCTAATTCACCCCTCCACTTT TRBJ1-6 18 NA NA TRBV11-2
CASSYLDREQFF TGTGCCAGCAGCTACCTGGACAGGGAGCAGTTCTTC TRBJ2-1 12 NA TRBD1 TRBV13
CSVDGGLGVAKNIQYF TGCAGCGTTGATGGGGGGTTAGGGGTAGCCAAAAACATTCAGTACTTC TRBJ2-4 16 NA NA TRBV29-1
CASERVMNTEAFF TGTGCCAGCGAGAGGGTCATGAACACTGAAGCTTTCTTT TRBJ1-1 13 NA NA TRBV2
CASSLDWGNQPQHF TGTGCCAGCAGCTTAGATTGGGGTAATCAGCCCCAGCATTTT TRBJ1-5 14 NA NA TRBV11-2
CASSPSGANVLTF TGTGCCAGCTCACCGAGTGGGGCCAACGTCCTGACTTTC TRBJ2-6 13 NA NA TRBV18
CASSLAGSGNTIYF TGTGCCAGCAGTTTGGCAGGATCTGGAAACACCATATATTTT TRBJ1-3 14 NA NA TRBV28
CASSSGGWDEQFF TGTGCCAGTAGTTCCGGGGGTTGGGATGAGCAGTTCTTC TRBJ2-1 13 NA NA TRBV19
CASSRRAPEDTQYF TGTGCCAGCAGTCGACGGGCTCCCGAGGATACGCAGTATTTT TRBJ2-3 14 NA NA TRBV6-5
CAISVVSAGEAFF TGTGCCATCAGTGTGGTGTCGGCAGGGGAAGCTTTCTTT TRBJ1-1 13 once NA TRBV10-3
CASSSGQGANEQFF TGTGCCAGCAGTTCCGGACAGGGGGCGAATGAGCAGTTCTTC TRBJ2-1 14 NA TRBD1 TRBV6-5
CASRPLANQAAGELFF TGCGCCAGCAGACCTCTAGCGAACCAGGCGGCCGGGGAGCTGTTTTTT TRBJ2-2 16 NA NA TRBV5-1
CASRGTGSYEKLFF TGTGCCAGCAGGGGGACAGGTTCATATGAAAAACTGTTTTTT TRBJ1-4 14 NA TRBD1 TRBV6-5
CASSSGAEAFF TGTGCCAGCAGTTCCGGGGCGGAGGCTTTCTTT TRBJ1-1 11 NA NA TRBV27